This T cell receptor (beta chain) was documented in a study of cytomegalovirus exposure and HLA in healthy donors. Primers for the PCR totalled 60 Vbeta and 13 Jbeta. Sequenced by immunoSEQ multiplex PCR; TCRdb stores in-frame clones only, minus some. The sample records roughly 200,000 clones, around 80% being singletons. The germline CDR1 and CDR2 sequences are SGDLS and YYNGEE. The CDR3 is made up of 14 amino acids. Deletions cut 0 bases from V and 6 bases from J, with 13 bases between. V usage is TRBV9 and J usage is TRBJ2-7; D is possibly TRBD1 (6 bases). This sequence originates from a man between 40 and 49 years old in good health and CMV-seronegative. Source material: PBMCs. The CDR3 here is CASSVGQGPLEQYF. The DNA for the CDR3 is TGTGCCAGCAGCGTAGGCCAGGGGCCCCTCGAGCAGTACTTC.